This T cell receptor beta chain comes out of a study of CD8 T cells in ankylosing spondylitis. Study-level findings and limits: From matched ankylosing spondylitis synovial fluid, disease-linked clones were reportedly recovered at significantly enriched levels. Apparently characteristic of ankylosing spondylitis blood was a TCR beta motif (about eight highly homologous variants). Earlier studies detected some motif variants in reactive arthritis synovial fluid and blood. Disease-linked clones bore a CD8+ phenotype, appearing relatively rarely in peripheral blood.

For this clonotype: Its antigen is unknown.

Germline V gene sequence: CDR1 LGHDT, CDR2 YNNKEL (reference sequence). Between the trimmed V and J ends, which lost 10 bases and 2 bases, there was a span of 21 bases. The CDR3 covers 15 residues. TCRdb fed the 5' RACE reads into MiXCR, producing one record per CDR3 protein. The data show 150,000 to 200,000 distinct CDR3 sequences, 25% to 35% seen once. Source material: synovial fluid, either unsorted or a sorted T cell fraction (not recorded which). The J gene is TRBJ2-7, the V gene TRBV3-1, with a possible D match to TRBD1 (8 bases). The receptor was derived from a male donor with ankylosing spondylitis. The CDR3 nucleotides are TGTGCCACCTGCCCGCACAGGGGGGGGGCCTACGAGCAGTACTTC. This sequence encodes CATCPHRGGAYEQYF.